The 10 T cell receptor beta chains below were found in one sample sequenced in a study of blood T cell repertoires in COVID-19. The protocol was immunoSEQ multiplex PCR, while the TCRdb copy is restricted to in-frame clones and leaves out a portion. The data hold about 180,000 clones, with 70% to 90% observed a single time. The source material was peripheral blood. The receptors were gathered from a human donor with active or convalescent COVID-19. The donor label of this sample is uncertain.

The chain recombines TRBV5-1 with TRBJ1-1; possible D gene TRBD1, 6 bases. Trimming shortened V by 1 base and J by 4 bases, and 14 bases separated the two germline ends. CDR1 is SGHRS and CDR2 is YFSETQ in the germline V gene. The CDR3 is made up of 15 amino acids. The CDR3 nucleotides are TGCGCCAGCAGCTTGTTTGGGCAGGGGAGCACTGAAGCTTTCTTT. Encoded protein: CASSLFGQGSTEAFF.

This chain connects TRBV9 to TRBJ2-5; D is possibly TRBD1 (5 bases). Trimming stripped 2 bases from V and 2 bases from J, with 16 bases between. The CDR3 has 16 residues. Germline V gene data show CDR1 as SGDLS and CDR2 as YYNGEE. CDR3 loop: CASSVTQGHSQETQYF. The DNA for the CDR3 is TGTGCCAGCAGCGTCACGCAGGGCCATTCTCAAGAGACCCAGTACTTC.

The rearrangement links TRBV23-1 to TRBJ2-1, with a weak D call TRBD2 (6 bases). TRBV23-1 is noted as an ORF with a role that remains uncertain. V was trimmed by 2 bases and J by 10 bases, leaving 27 bases between them. This CDR3 has 18 residues. The CDR3 spells CASSQRNAPGLGEEEQFF. For the CDR3, the DNA is TGCGCCAGCAGTCAAAGAAATGCGCCGGGACTCGGGGAGGAGGAGCAGTTCTTC.

The chain joins TRBV24-1 to TRBJ2-1, with D possibly being TRBD1 (5 bases). The CDR3 is 14 residues long. Trimming removed 0 bases at V and 7 bases at J, with 9 bases between. CDR1 and CDR2 from the germline V gene are KGHDR and SFDVKD. The CDR3 nucleotides are TGTGCCACCAGTGATTTGGGTAGGGGTAATGAGCAGTTCTTC. This gives the protein CATSDLGRGNEQFF.

The chain combines TRBV9 with TRBJ2-5; TRBD2 matches at 7 bases. Unmatched junction bases numbered 3, after V lost 4 bases and J lost 3 bases. This CDR3 region has 13 residues. Germline V gene data show CDR1 as SGDLS and CDR2 as YYNGEE. The CDR3: CASSKGTKETQYF. As DNA, the CDR3 is TGTGCCAGCAGCAAAGGGACTAAAGAGACCCAGTACTTC.

The V call is TRBV2, the J call TRBJ2-3; 7 nucleotides line up with TRBD1. Per the germline V gene, CDR1 is SNHLY and CDR2 is FYNNEI. The CDR3 covers 15 residues. Trimming at V came to 1 base and at J to 4 bases, leaving 5 bases not matched to a gene. The CDR3 region is CASSEGTGAADTQYF. DNA for the CDR3: TGTGCCAGCAGTGAAGGAACAGGGGCGGCAGATACGCAGTATTTT. Full variable domain (rest looked up from reference TRBV2 and TRBJ2-3): EPEVTQTPSHQVTQMGQEVILRCVPISNHLYFYWYRQILGQKVEFLVSFYNNEISEKSEIFDDQFSVERPDGSNFTLKIRSTKLEDSAMYFCASSEGTGAADTQYFGPGTRLTVL.

In this sample, this clone turned up once. The V call is TRBV20-1, the J call TRBJ1-6; a possible D gene is TRBD1 (6 bases). Germline V gene lookup returns CDR1 DFQATT and CDR2 SNEGSKA (reference sequence). V was trimmed by 3 bases and J by 0 bases, leaving 12 bases between them. This CDR3 is 16 amino acids long. Here the CDR3 reads CSASLQGSSYNSPLHF. The CDR3 nucleotides read TGCAGTGCTAGTCTACAGGGAAGCTCCTATAATTCACCCCTCCACTTT.

In DNA form, the CDR3 reads TGTGCCAGTAGTATAAGAGCGGGGTTCTACAATGAGCAGTTCTTC. Protein: CASSIRAGFYNEQFF. V gene TRBV19 combines with J gene TRBJ2-1; the match to TRBD2 covers 7 bases. Trimming removed 2 bases from V and 3 bases from J; junction bases left unmatched: 4. The CDR3 totals 15 residues. The V gene's germline CDR1 is LNHDA and CDR2 SQIVND (reference sequence).

The chain employs TRBV6-5 and TRBJ2-7, with D perhaps TRBD1 (5 bases). Germline V CDR1 and CDR2: MNHEY, SVGAGI. The CDR3 consists of 15 residues. V dropped 0 bases and J dropped 2 bases, with 11 bases sitting between them. The CDR3 region has the DNA TGTGCCAGCAGTTACTCGCAGGGATTCACCTACGAGCAGTACTTC. It codes for CASSYSQGFTYEQYF.

The genes are TRBV3-1 (or the pseudogene TRBV3-2) and TRBJ2-7; 9 bases are a match to TRBD2. This CDR3 has 15 residues. The trim removed 2 bases at V and 6 bases at J, leaving 8 bases unmatched. Germline CDR1 reads LGHDT; CDR2 reads YNNKEL (reference sequence). This CDR3 is CASSQSSGRRREQYF. CDR3 coding DNA: TGTGCCAGCAGCCAATCAAGCGGGAGGAGGCGCGAGCAGTACTTC.